Listed below are T cell receptor beta chains from one sample, sequenced in a study of cytomegalovirus exposure and HLA in healthy donors. Only in-frame clones appear in the TCRdb table, and some are missing; sequencing was by immunoSEQ multiplex PCR. The sample carries about 97,000 clones, 79% recorded once. The sample taken for sequencing was PBMCs. The source is a male donor in good health and CMV-seropositive. CDR3s include the opening cysteine and the closing phenylalanine or tryptophan. A D gene is named only where the DNA matches it firmly. Clone size is shown for a subset of rows, as once, few, many or a class of expanded clone.

d_call j_call v_call clone_size cdr3_aa cdr3_nt
NA TRBJ1-6 TRBV27 NA CASSPRPNSPLHF TGTGCCAGCAGTCCCAGGCCTAATTCACCCCTCCACTTT
TRBD2 TRBJ2-5 TRBV9 NA CASSEGLAGETQYF TGTGCCAGCAGCGAGGGACTAGCGGGGGAGACCCAGTACTTC
NA TRBJ1-4 TRBV15 NA CATSRDDWQGGDEKLFF TGTGCCACCAGCAGAGATGACTGGCAGGGTGGTGATGAAAAACTGTTTTTT
TRBD2 TRBJ2-3 TRBV5-1 few CASSLEGLATDTQYF TGCGCCAGCAGCTTGGAGGGACTAGCGACAGATACGCAGTATTTT
NA TRBJ1-5 TRBV2 few CASSDSYLSNQPQHF TGTGCCAGCAGTGATAGTTATCTTAGCAATCAGCCCCAGCATTTT
TRBD1 TRBJ1-5 TRBV6-1 NA CASSGLTGDRAQPQHF TGTGCCAGCAGTGGGCTAACCGGGGACAGGGCTCAGCCCCAGCATTTT
NA TRBJ2-7 TRBV19 NA CASSLRDKDEQYF TGTGCCAGTAGTCTCAGGGATAAGGACGAGCAGTACTTC
NA TRBJ2-2 TRBV5-1 few CASSFQGTGELFF TGCGCCAGCAGCTTCCAGGGCACCGGGGAGCTGTTTTTT
TRBD1 TRBJ2-7 TRBV6-1 NA CASSLAGTGNYEQYF TGTGCCAGCAGTCTCGCAGGGACAGGGAACTACGAGCAGTACTTC
TRBD1 TRBJ2-7 TRBV4-2 once CASSQDFRTGKLTYEQYF TGTGCCAGCAGCCAAGATTTCAGGACAGGAAAGCTTACCTACGAGCAGTACTTC
NA TRBJ1-4 TRBV30 NA CAWILSGLGEKLFF TGTGCCTGGATCTTGAGTGGGCTTGGTGAAAAACTGTTTTTT
NA TRBJ1-4 TRBV7-6 NA CASSGLVTGRGEKLFF TGTGCCAGCAGCGGTCTAGTAACAGGCCGGGGGGAAAAACTGTTTTTT
NA TRBJ1-6 TRBV6-5 NA CASRKTSSYNSPLHF TGTGCCAGCAGGAAAACCAGCTCCTATAATTCACCCCTCCACTTT
TRBD1 TRBJ1-2 TRBV5-6 once CASSLRTGGGYTF TGTGCCAGCAGCTTGCGGACAGGCGGTGGCTACACCTTC
TRBD1 TRBJ2-2 TRBV6-6 NA CASSLTGTGNTGELFF TGTGCCAGCAGTCTTACCGGGACAGGGAACACCGGGGAGCTGTTTTTT
TRBD1 TRBJ1-2 TRBV4-3 NA CASSQDGTGPKNYGYTF TGCGCCAGCAGCCAAGACGGGACAGGACCAAAGAACTATGGCTACACCTTC
TRBD1 TRBJ1-2 TRBV30 NA CAWTAYRGLRYGYTF TGTGCCTGGACCGCTTACAGGGGGTTACGCTATGGCTACACCTTC
TRBD1 TRBJ1-6 TRBV4-2 NA CASSPGDRPTVNSPLHF TGTGCCAGCAGCCCCGGGGACAGACCTACCGTTAATTCACCCCTCCACTTT
TRBD2 TRBJ2-7 TRBV2 NA CASSLGLAGRSEQYF TGTGCCAGCAGTCTCGGACTAGCGGGGCGCTCCGAGCAGTACTTC
TRBD1 TRBJ2-7 TRBV7-9 few CASSLGQGSHEQYF TGTGCCAGCAGCCTCGGACAGGGTTCCCACGAGCAGTACTTC
NA TRBJ2-3 TRBV4-2 NA CASHSPSTDTQYF TGTGCCAGTCACAGTCCTAGCACAGATACGCAGTATTTT
NA TRBJ2-4 TRBV30 NA CAWSVRGLVAKNIQYF TGTGCCTGGAGTGTAAGGGGGTTGGTAGCCAAAAACATTCAGTACTTC
TRBD1 TRBJ1-3 TRBV5-6 once CASSVGQVSGNTIYF TGTGCCAGCAGCGTGGGACAGGTCTCTGGAAACACCATATATTTT
NA TRBJ2-2 TRBV5-4 NA CASSMSAGELFF TGTGCCAGCAGCATGAGTGCCGGGGAGCTGTTTTTT
NA TRBJ1-1 TRBV6-5 NA CASTQGIEAFF TGTGCCAGCACCCAGGGAATTGAAGCTTTCTTT
TRBD1 TRBJ1-1 TRBV27 once CASSPRTGSNTEAFF TGTGCCAGCAGTCCGCGGACAGGCTCGAACACTGAAGCTTTCTTT
NA TRBJ1-1 TRBV5-1 NA CASGEGHLNTEAFF TGCGCCAGCGGCGAGGGACATCTGAACACTGAAGCTTTCTTT
NA TRBJ2-2 TRBV14 NA CASSQGLAGELFF TGTGCCAGCAGCCAAGGACTAGCCGGGGAGCTGTTTTTT
NA TRBJ2-5 TRBV5-8 few CASSPDYQETQYF TGTGCCAGCAGCCCCGACTACCAAGAGACCCAGTACTTC
NA TRBJ1-1 TRBV4-1 few CASSQDKGLEAFF TGCGCCAGCAGCCAAGATAAGGGGCTTGAAGCTTTCTTT
NA TRBJ1-1 TRBV19 NA CASSSGETQTPAFF TGTGCCAGTAGTTCCGGGGAAACCCAAACCCCAGCTTTCTTT
TRBD1 TRBJ1-5 TRBV6-1 NA CASSETGVNQPQHF TGTGCCAGCAGTGAGACAGGGGTGAATCAGCCCCAGCATTTT
TRBD1 TRBJ1-6 TRBV5-1 NA CASSQDRGALGSPLHF TGCGCCAGCAGCCAGGACAGGGGGGCCTTGGGTTCACCCCTCCACTTT
NA TRBJ1-5 TRBV5-1 once CASSWGPGGQPQHF TGCGCCAGCAGCTGGGGTCCCGGGGGACAGCCCCAGCATTTT
TRBD1 TRBJ1-2 TRBV5-1 NA CASSPGGGGYGYTF TGCGCCAGCAGCCCAGGGGGCGGCGGCTATGGCTACACCTTC
NA TRBJ1-1 TRBV5-5 few CASSPGVAEAFF TGTGCCAGCAGCCCAGGGGTCGCTGAAGCTTTCTTT
TRBD1 TRBJ2-2 TRBV30 NA CACKFRDRDTGELFF TGTGCCTGTAAATTCCGGGACAGGGACACCGGGGAGCTGTTTTTT
TRBD1 TRBJ1-1 TRBV2 NA CASSSQGARNTEAFF TGTGCCAGCAGCTCACAGGGGGCCCGGAACACTGAAGCTTTCTTT
NA TRBJ2-7 TRBV29-1 NA CSVLVRGSYEQYF TGCAGCGTTTTGGTAAGGGGGAGCTACGAGCAGTACTTC
TRBD2 TRBJ2-1 TRBV5-1 NA CASSERGGQDEQFF TGCGCCAGCAGCGAGCGGGGGGGCCAGGATGAGCAGTTCTTC
NA TRBJ1-2 TRBV5-4 once CASSLSPDSERGYTF TGTGCCAGCAGCTTGAGCCCGGACAGTGAAAGGGGCTACACCTTC
TRBD2 TRBJ2-5 TRBV30 NA CAWSDLGLAGQETQYF TGTGCCTGGAGTGACCTCGGACTAGCGGGGCAAGAGACCCAGTACTTC
NA TRBJ2-7 TRBV6-1 NA CASSERGGINEQYF TGTGCCAGCAGTGAAAGGGGGGGGATCAACGAGCAGTACTTC
NA TRBJ2-7 TRBV2 NA CASSEVVSGYEQYF TGTGCCAGCAGTGAAGTCGTTAGCGGCTACGAGCAGTACTTC
NA TRBJ1-3 TRBV6-5 NA CASSPQGRGGNTIYF TGTGCCAGCAGTCCGCAAGGGAGGGGCGGAAACACCATATATTTT
TRBD2 TRBJ2-5 TRBV5-1 NA CASSLAGGETQYF TGCGCCAGCAGCTTGGCCGGGGGGGAGACCCAGTACTTC
TRBD1 TRBJ1-1 TRBV2 NA CASRPGTGRNTEAFF TGTGCCAGCAGGCCCGGGACAGGGCGGAACACTGAAGCTTTCTTT
TRBD2 TRBJ2-3 TRBV6-6 NA CASSYNKAGSDTQYF TGTGCCAGCAGTTATAATAAAGCGGGGTCGGATACGCAGTATTTT
NA TRBJ1-4 TRBV19 NA CASEQGTANEKLFF TGTGCCAGCGAACAGGGTACGGCTAATGAAAAACTGTTTTTT
NA TRBJ1-1 TRBV14 NA CASSQYQGTNSEAFF TGTGCCAGCAGCCAGTATCAGGGGACGAACTCTGAAGCTTTCTTT